This entry describes one T cell receptor (beta chain). Its antigen is not identified. This entry belongs to a study of T cells after yellow fever vaccination. Findings and limits, study-wide: Abundant clonotypes from the bulk population could contaminate FACS-sorted repertoires. Few clonotypes appeared in both CD4 and CD8 compartments.

TCRdb fed the 5' RACE reads into MiXCR, producing one record per CDR3 protein. The table includes about 200,000 distinct CDR3 sequences, 2.5% to 3.5% detected once. CDR1 and CDR2 from the germline V gene are SEHNR and FQNEAQ (reference sequence). This CDR3 spans 16 amino acids. V lost 0 bases to trimming and J lost 1 base, with 12 bases between them. The TCR sequence derives from a man in his late teens or twenties who received the YFV17D yellow fever vaccine. The chain links TRBV7-9 to TRBJ2-5; TRBD1 is a possible D gene (5 bases). Here the sequenced sample was CD4+ T cells sorted from PBMCs, taken 10 days after the yellow fever booster vaccination. The CDR3 coding sequence is TGTGCCAGCAGCTTAGCGTGGCAGGGCCTCCAAGAGACCCAGTACTTC. Its translation: CASSLAWQGLQETQYF.